This TCR beta chain was sequenced for a study of brain T cells in children with intractable seizures. Study-level findings and limits: Only CDR3 sequence similarity suggested viral specificity, without known HCMV serostatus.

Remarks on this clone: The antigen is not known.

CDR3 size: 12 residues. In germline, CDR1 is SGDLS, CDR2 YYNGEE. V was trimmed by 3 bases and J by 6 bases, leaving 9 bases between them. The sequenced cases were selected for having the highest brain T cell transcript signatures. Generated by immunoSEQ multiplex PCR, the TCRdb table keeps only in-frame clones and is missing some. The table has roughly 80,000 clones, more than 75% seen once; the top ten hold approximately 24%. The clonotype comes from a girl under 10 years old with Rasmussen encephalitis and intractable seizures. Sequencing used peripheral blood, obtained at surgery. The chain combines TRBV9 with TRBJ1-2; D is unresolved. The CDR3 region is CASSASRNGYTF. In DNA form, the CDR3 reads TGTGCCAGCAGCGCCTCCAGGAATGGCTACACCTTC.